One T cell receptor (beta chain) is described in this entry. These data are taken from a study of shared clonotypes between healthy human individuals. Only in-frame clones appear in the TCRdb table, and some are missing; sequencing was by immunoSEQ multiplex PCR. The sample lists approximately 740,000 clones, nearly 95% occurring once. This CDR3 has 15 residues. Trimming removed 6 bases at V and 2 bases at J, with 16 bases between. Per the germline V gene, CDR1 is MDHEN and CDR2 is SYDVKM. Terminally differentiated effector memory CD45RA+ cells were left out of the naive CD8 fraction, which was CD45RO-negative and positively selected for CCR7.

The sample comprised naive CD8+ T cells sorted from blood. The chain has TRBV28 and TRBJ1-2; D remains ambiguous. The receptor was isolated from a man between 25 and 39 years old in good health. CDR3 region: CASRLTQAENYGYTF. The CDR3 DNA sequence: TGTGCCAGCAGGCTAACTCAGGCGGAGAACTATGGCTACACCTTC.